The 9 T cell receptor beta chains below were found in one sample sequenced in a study of T cell responses to AZD1222 COVID-19 vaccine. Using immunoSEQ multiplex PCR, the repertoire was profiled, and TCRdb retains in-frame clones only, with some absent. The table records roughly 60,000 clones, around 80% of them present only once. The starting material was peripheral blood, obtained 28 days after the second AZD1222 dose. These TCRs come from an adult who received the AZD1222 COVID-19 vaccine.

The chain couples TRBV11-3 to TRBJ1-3; D unclear. In germline, CDR1 is SGHNT, CDR2 YENEEA. This CDR3 spans 14 amino acids. The ends were cut back, 5 bases at V and 0 bases at J, with 8 bases in the middle. In DNA, the CDR3 is TGTGCCAGCAGCGGTCGTGGCTCTGGAAACACCATATATTTT. It yields the protein CASSGRGSGNTIYF.

This clone has just a few counts. V and J are TRBV4-2 and TRBJ1-4; D remains unclear. The V and J ends lost 4 bases and 7 bases respectively, with 10 bases between them. CDR1 is LGHNA, CDR2 YNFKEQ, per germline. The CDR3 covers 13 residues. The CDR3 DNA reads as TGTGCCAGCAGCCCTCTCCGAAGTGAAAAACTGTTTTTT. It is translated as CASSPLRSEKLFF.

This rearrangement joins TRBV7-8 to TRBJ1-2; 7 bases are shared with TRBD1. Trimming at V came to 5 bases and at J to 3 bases, leaving 6 bases not matched to a gene. The CDR3 contains 14 residues. CDR1 is SGHVS and CDR2 is FQNEAQ in the germline V gene. CDR3 nucleotide sequence: TGTGCCAGCAGCCCTGGGGGGACAGACTATGGCTACACCTTC. The encoded protein is CASSPGGTDYGYTF.

V and J are TRBV7-9 and TRBJ2-1; D is unresolved. Germline V gene data show CDR1 as SEHNR and CDR2 as FQNEAQ (reference sequence). The CDR3 consists of 17 residues. V lost 1 base, J lost 4 bases, and 17 bases lay in between. The CDR3 spells CASSLVGPVWQYNEQFF. The CDR3 DNA sequence: TGTGCCAGCAGCTTAGTGGGCCCAGTTTGGCAATACAATGAGCAGTTCTTC.

This sequence joins TRBV7-6 and TRBJ1-2, with TRBD1 as a possible D gene (5 bases). The germline gives CDR1 SGHVS, CDR2 FNYEAQ. This CDR3 is built from 16 residues. The germline V and J ends were trimmed by 2 bases and 12 bases, with 25 bases remaining between them. The CDR3 protein is CASSLIVTPGRPTDTF. The CDR3 DNA follows: TGTGCCAGCAGCTTAATCGTCACTCCGGGACGGCCCACCGACACCTTC.

The rearrangement joins TRBV28 to TRBJ1-2, with D perhaps TRBD1 (5 bases). The CDR3 has 17 amino acids. The germline gives CDR1 MDHEN, CDR2 SYDVKM. V dropped 4 bases and J dropped 4 bases, with 22 bases sitting between them. DNA of the CDR3: TGTGCCAGCAGTTCTCCAGGGAACCCGCTATCCCGCTATGGCTACACCTTC. It encodes CASSSPGNPLSRYGYTF.

Only one count was recorded for this clone. The chain links TRBV3-1 (or the pseudogene TRBV3-2) to TRBJ1-1; 11 bases map to TRBD1. CDR1 and CDR2 (germline): LGHDT, YNNKEL (reference sequence). Trimming removed 3 bases from V and 5 bases from J; junction bases left unmatched: 11. The CDR3 loop spans 17 amino acids. This chain's CDR3 is CASSHQGGTGGDTEAFF. CDR3 DNA sequence: TGTGCCAGCAGCCATCAGGGCGGGACAGGGGGTGATACTGAAGCTTTCTTT.

J is TRBJ1-1 and V is TRBV3-1 (or the pseudogene TRBV3-2), with no clear D. V shed 1 base and J shed 9 bases, with 12 bases lying between them. Looked up from germline, CDR1 is LGHDT and CDR2 is YNNKEL (reference sequence). The CDR3 is 13 amino acids. CDR3 coding DNA: TGTGCCAGCAGCCAAGTCGTGGGAAAGAAAGCTTTCTTT. It codes for CASSQVVGKKAFF.

This chain connects TRBV28 to TRBJ1-3, with a tentative D call TRBD1 (6 bases). The V and J ends lost 4 bases and 0 bases respectively, with 16 bases between them. The CDR3 extends over 17 amino acids. Germline assignment: CDR1 MDHEN and CDR2 SYDVKM. The CDR3 DNA reads TGTGCCAGCAGTTCCCAAGCCCTGACAGGCTCTGGAAACACCATATATTTT. Amino acids: CASSSQALTGSGNTIYF.